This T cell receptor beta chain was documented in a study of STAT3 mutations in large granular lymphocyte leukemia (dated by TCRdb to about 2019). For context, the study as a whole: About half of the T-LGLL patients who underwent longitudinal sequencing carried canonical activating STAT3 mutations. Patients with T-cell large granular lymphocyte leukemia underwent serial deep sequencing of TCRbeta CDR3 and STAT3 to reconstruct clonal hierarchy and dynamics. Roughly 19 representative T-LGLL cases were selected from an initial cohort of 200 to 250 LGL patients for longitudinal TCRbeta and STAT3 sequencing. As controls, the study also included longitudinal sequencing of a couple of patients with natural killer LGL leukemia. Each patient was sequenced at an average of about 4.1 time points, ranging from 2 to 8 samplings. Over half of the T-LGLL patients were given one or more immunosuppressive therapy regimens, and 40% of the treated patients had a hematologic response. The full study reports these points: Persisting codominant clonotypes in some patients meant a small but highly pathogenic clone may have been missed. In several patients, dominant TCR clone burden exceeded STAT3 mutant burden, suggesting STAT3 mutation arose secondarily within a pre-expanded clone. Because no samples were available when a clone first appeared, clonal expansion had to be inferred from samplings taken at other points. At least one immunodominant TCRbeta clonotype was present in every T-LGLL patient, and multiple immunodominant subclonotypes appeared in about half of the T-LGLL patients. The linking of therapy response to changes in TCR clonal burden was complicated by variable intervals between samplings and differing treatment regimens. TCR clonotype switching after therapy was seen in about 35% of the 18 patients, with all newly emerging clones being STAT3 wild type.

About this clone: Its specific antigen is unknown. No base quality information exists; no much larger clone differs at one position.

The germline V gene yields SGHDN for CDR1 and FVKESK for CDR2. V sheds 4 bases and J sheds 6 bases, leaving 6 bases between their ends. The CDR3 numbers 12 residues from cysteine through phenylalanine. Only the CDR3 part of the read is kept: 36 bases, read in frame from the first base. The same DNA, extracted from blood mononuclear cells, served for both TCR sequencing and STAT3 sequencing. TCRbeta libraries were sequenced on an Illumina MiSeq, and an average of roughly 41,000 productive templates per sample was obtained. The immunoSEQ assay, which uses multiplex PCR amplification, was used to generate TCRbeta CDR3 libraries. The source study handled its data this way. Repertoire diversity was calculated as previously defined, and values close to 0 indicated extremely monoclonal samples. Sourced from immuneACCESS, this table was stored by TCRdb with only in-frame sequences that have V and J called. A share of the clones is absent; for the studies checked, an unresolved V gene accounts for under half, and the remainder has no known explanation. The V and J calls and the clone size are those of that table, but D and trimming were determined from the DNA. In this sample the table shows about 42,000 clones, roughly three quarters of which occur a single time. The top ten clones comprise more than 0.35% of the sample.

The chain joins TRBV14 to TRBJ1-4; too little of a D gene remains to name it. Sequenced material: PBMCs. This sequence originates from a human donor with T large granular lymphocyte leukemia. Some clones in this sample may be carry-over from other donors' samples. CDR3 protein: CASSLGYEKLFF. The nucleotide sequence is TGTGCCAGCAGCCTTGGGTATGAAAAACTGTTTTTT.